In its sample, the clone carrying this TCR beta chain was seen a few times. The record originates from a study of graft-versus-host responses after intestinal transplantation. Germline V gene data show CDR1 as SEHNR and CDR2 as FQNEAQ (reference sequence). With V trimmed by 7 bases and J by 0 bases, 7 bases remained unmatched. The CDR3 runs 16 residues. Sequencing was performed with immunoSEQ multiplex PCR; in TCRdb, only in-frame clones are kept and a portion is missing. The table shows some 77,000 clones, with about 90% occurring only once. The specimen comprised PBMCs, sampled 98 days after intestinal transplantation. This TCR came from a human patient who received an intestinal transplant, so some T cells may come from the graft donor. The V call is TRBV7-9, the J call TRBJ1-3; 9 bases align to TRBD1. In nucleotides, the CDR3 is TGTGCCAGCACCGATGGACAGGGGCTCTCTGGAAACACCATATATTTT. Amino acids: CASTDGQGLSGNTIYF.